This is a list of T cell receptor beta chains from one sample in a study of OX40 agonist ivuxolimab in advanced cancers. The protocol was immunoSEQ multiplex PCR, while the TCRdb copy is restricted to in-frame clones and leaves out a portion. The data contain about 85,000 clones, 86% of them singletons. This material consisted of CD4+ or CD8+ T cells sorted from blood, taken in a trial of the OX40 agonist ivuxolimab. The receptor source for this set is an adult with an advanced solid tumor such as melanoma, head and neck, liver or kidney cancer. Both conserved end residues are part of each CDR3. The D gene is left open where the match is weak. Clone sizes are given selectively: once, few, many, or a class where the clone is expanded.

j_call,d_call,clone_size,v_call,cdr3_aa,cdr3_nt
TRBJ1-2,TRBD1,NA,TRBV10-3,CAIYAGQGFPNYGYTF,TGTGCCATCTATGCGGGACAGGGGTTTCCAAACTATGGCTACACCTTC
TRBJ2-7,NA,NA,TRBV7-8,CASKGLWGPYEQYF,TGTGCCAGCAAAGGGTTGTGGGGGCCCTACGAGCAGTACTTC
TRBJ1-5,TRBD1,NA,TRBV6-1,CASSEMDRGYQPQHF,TGTGCCAGCAGTGAAATGGACAGGGGGTATCAGCCCCAGCATTTT
TRBJ1-2,NA,NA,TRBV2,CASSEPRRVYGYTF,TGTGCCAGCAGTGAGCCCCGCAGGGTTTATGGCTACACCTTC
TRBJ2-2,TRBD1,NA,TRBV5-4,CASIGTGATGELFF,TGTGCCAGCATAGGGACAGGGGCCACCGGGGAGCTGTTTTTT
TRBJ1-1,NA,NA,TRBV5-1,CASSLEGSRRAFF,TGCGCCAGCAGCTTGGAGGGGTCCCGACGCGCTTTCTTT
TRBJ2-7,TRBD2,few,TRBV11-2,CASSYGGGAVEQYF,TGTGCCAGCAGCTATGGCGGGGGGGCCGTCGAGCAGTACTTC
TRBJ2-1,NA,once,TRBV10-3,CAIRVSQYNEQFF,TGTGCCATCAGGGTGTCACAGTACAATGAGCAGTTCTTC
TRBJ2-3,NA,NA,TRBV7-2,CASSLGQGLITDTQYF,TGTGCCAGCAGCTTAGGACAGGGACTGATCACAGATACGCAGTATTTT
TRBJ2-3,NA,NA,TRBV6-5,CASSYSSLGTQYF,TGTGCCAGCAGTTACTCGTCCCTGGGTACGCAGTATTTT
TRBJ2-7,NA,NA,TRBV4-3,CASSPANGLYEQYF,TGCGCCAGCAGTCCTGCAAACGGTCTCTACGAGCAGTACTTC
TRBJ2-5,NA,NA,TRBV30,CAWKRDQMTQYF,TGTGCCTGGAAACGGGACCAGATGACCCAGTACTTC
TRBJ2-5,NA,NA,TRBV6-1,CASSDPRTEKETQYF,TGTGCCAGCAGTGACCCCCGGACAGAGAAAGAGACCCAGTACTTC
TRBJ2-1,NA,NA,TRBV30,CAWNRVHNEQFF,TGTGCCTGGAACAGGGTACACAATGAGCAGTTCTTC
TRBJ2-1,TRBD2,once,TRBV5-6,CASSLDGGIVNEQFF,TGTGCCAGCAGCTTGGACGGGGGGATAGTCAATGAGCAGTTCTTC
TRBJ2-3,NA,NA,TRBV4-1,CASSQGAYGVEVSADTQYF,TGCGCCAGCAGCCAAGGGGCTTACGGGGTCGAAGTTTCCGCAGATACGCAGTATTTT